This T cell receptor beta chain is from a study of blood T cells in healthy people across ages. Study results and limitations: Estimates of total diversity, which came from one million sequenced T cells, were considered to be underestimates.

The second PCR ran roughly 7 to 12 cycles with a sample-barcoded 5' primer and J-beta primers. Each TCR beta cDNA got a 12-nucleotide random molecular identifier. One entry per CDR3 protein results from TCRdb running MiXCR on the 5' RACE reads. The data hold about 640,000 distinct CDR3 sequences, with approximately 59% observed a single time. A note on this clonotype: Its cognate antigen is unknown.

This CDR3 is built from 19 residues. The germline V gene encodes CDR1 LGHNA and CDR2 YNFKEQ. V gave up 0 bases and J gave up 4 bases, with 21 bases separating them. This clonotype was obtained from a man aged 55 to 70 in good health. Material: blood. V usage is TRBV4-2 and J usage is TRBJ1-4; tentative D call: TRBD1 (6 bases). The CDR3 here is CASSQDRPVRGESNEKLFF. The DNA of the CDR3 is TGTGCCAGCAGCCAAGACCGGCCAGTCAGGGGCGAGAGTAATGAAAAACTGTTTTTT.